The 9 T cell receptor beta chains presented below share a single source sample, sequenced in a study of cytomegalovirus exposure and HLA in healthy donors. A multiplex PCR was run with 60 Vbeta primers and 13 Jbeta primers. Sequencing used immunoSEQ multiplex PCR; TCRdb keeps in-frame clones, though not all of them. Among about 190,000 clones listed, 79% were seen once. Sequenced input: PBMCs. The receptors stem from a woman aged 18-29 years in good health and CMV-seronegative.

The CDR3 coding sequence is TGTGCCAGTAGTCCCTTCTCAGTGACAGGGGGCTACGAGCAGTACTTC. Translating it yields CASSPFSVTGGYEQYF. The V gene is TRBV19, the J gene TRBJ2-7; TRBD1 aligns across 9 bases. The CDR3 is 16 residues long. Germline V lookup: CDR1 LNHDA, CDR2 SQIVND (reference sequence). Trimming at V came to 5 bases and at J to 3 bases, leaving 11 bases not matched to a gene.

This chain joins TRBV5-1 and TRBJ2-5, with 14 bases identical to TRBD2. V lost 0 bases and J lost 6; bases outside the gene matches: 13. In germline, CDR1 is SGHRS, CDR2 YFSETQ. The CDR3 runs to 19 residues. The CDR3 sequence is CASSLGQGTSGGTLQTQYF. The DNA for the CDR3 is TGCGCCAGCAGCTTGGGCCAGGGGACTAGCGGGGGTACGCTGCAGACCCAGTACTTC.

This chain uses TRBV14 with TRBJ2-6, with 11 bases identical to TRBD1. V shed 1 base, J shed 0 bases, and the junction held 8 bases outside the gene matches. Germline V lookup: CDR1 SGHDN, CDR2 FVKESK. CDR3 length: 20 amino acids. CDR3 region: CASSQASGTGGISGANVLTF. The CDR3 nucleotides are TGTGCCAGCAGCCAAGCTTCCGGGACAGGGGGGATCTCTGGGGCCAACGTCCTGACTTTC.

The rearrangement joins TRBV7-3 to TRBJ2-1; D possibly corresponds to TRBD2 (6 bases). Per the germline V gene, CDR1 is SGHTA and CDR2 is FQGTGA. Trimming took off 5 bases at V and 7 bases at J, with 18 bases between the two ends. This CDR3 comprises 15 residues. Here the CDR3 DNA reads TGTGCCAGCAGCCTAGACGGGAGTTTCGTGAATGAGCAGTTCTTC. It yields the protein CASSLDGSFVNEQFF.

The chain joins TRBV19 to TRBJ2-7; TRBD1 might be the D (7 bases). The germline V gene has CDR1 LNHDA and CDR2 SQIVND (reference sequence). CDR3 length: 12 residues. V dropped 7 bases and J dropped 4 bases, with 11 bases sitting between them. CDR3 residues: CASTSGGYEQYF. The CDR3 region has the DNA TGTGCCAGTACTTCAGGGGGGTACGAGCAGTACTTC.

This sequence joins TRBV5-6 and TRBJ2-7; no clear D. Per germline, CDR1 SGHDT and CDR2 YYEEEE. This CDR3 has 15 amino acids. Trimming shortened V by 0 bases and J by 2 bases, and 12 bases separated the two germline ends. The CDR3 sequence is CASSLAARMTYEQYF. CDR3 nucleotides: TGTGCCAGCAGCTTGGCTGCCAGAATGACCTACGAGCAGTACTTC.

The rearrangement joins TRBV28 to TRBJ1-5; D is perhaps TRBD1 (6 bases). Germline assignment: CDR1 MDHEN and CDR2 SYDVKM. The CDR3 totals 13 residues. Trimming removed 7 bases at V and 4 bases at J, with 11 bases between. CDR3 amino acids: CASIQGWNQPQHF. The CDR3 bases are TGTGCCAGCATTCAGGGGTGGAATCAGCCCCAGCATTTT. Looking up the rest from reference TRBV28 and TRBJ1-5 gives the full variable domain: DVKVTQSSRYLVKRTGEKVFLECVQDMDHENMFWYRQDPGLGLRLIYFSYDVKMKEKGDIPEGYSVSREKKERFSLILESASTNQTSMYLCASIQGWNQPQHFGDGTRLSIL.

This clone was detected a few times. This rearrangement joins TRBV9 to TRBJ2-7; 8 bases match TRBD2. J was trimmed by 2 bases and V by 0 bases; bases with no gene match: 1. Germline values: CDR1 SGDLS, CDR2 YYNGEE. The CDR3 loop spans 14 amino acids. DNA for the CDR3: TGTGCCAGCAGCGTAGGACTAGCGACCTACGAGCAGTACTTC. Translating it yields CASSVGLATYEQYF. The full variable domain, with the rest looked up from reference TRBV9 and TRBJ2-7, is DSGVTQTPKHLITATGQRVTLRCSPRSGDLSVYWYQQSLDQGLQFLIQYYNGEERAKGNILERFSAQQFPDLHSELNLSSLELGDSALYFCASSVGLATYEQYFGPGTRLTVT.

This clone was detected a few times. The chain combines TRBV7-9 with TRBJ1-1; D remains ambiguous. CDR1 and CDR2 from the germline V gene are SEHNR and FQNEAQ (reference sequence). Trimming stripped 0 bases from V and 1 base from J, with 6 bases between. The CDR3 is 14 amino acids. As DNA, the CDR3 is TGTGCCAGCAGCTTAGCGGCAGGGAACACTGAAGCTTTCTTT. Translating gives CASSLAAGNTEAFF.